Presented here are 17 T cell receptor beta chains from one specimen sequenced in a study of metastatic and nonmetastatic thyroid tumors. Using MiXCR, TCRdb re-called clones from the PCR reads. The data show about 14,000 clones, with about 3.5% seen just once and less than 30% held by the top ten. Before thyroid surgery, none of the patients had received any treatment. The sequencing input was tumor tissue. Receptors originate from a female donor with papillary thyroid cancer or a benign thyroid nodule (not recorded which). Some clones in this sample may be carry-over from other donors' samples.

The rearrangement joins TRBV19 to TRBJ2-1; 10 positions match TRBD2. The CDR3 is made up of 15 amino acids. The germline CDR1 and CDR2 sequences are LNHDA and SQIVND (reference sequence). The trim removed 6 bases at V and 0 bases at J, leaving 2 bases unmatched. The CDR3 here is CASSPSGSSYNEQFF. The CDR3 bases are TGTGCCAGTAGCCCTAGCGGGAGCTCCTACAATGAGCAGTTCTTC.

This clone was seen more than once but under ten times. This chain links TRBV20-1 with TRBJ1-5, with D possibly matching TRBD1 (5 bases). Trimming took 6 bases from V and 7 from J, leaving 16 bases between them. The CDR3 spans 13 residues. Germline V gene sequence: CDR1 DFQATT, CDR2 SNEGSKA (reference sequence). CDR3 sequence reads: CSALLQGGQPQHF. DNA of the CDR3: TGCAGTGCCTTGTTGCAGGGCGGGCAGCCCCAGCATTTT.

This clone showed up just a few times. The rearrangement links TRBV19 to TRBJ1-5; D remains unclear. The V and J ends lost 3 bases and 7 bases respectively, with 16 bases between them. This CDR3 is 15 amino acids long. The germline V gene encodes CDR1 LNHDA and CDR2 SQIVND (reference sequence). The CDR3 loop reads CASSMNRGVGQPQHF. The CDR3 DNA reads as TGTGCCAGTAGTATGAATCGCGGGGTCGGCCAGCCCCAGCATTTT.

This chain joins TRBV6-1 and TRBJ1-5; a weak D match, TRBD1 (5 bases). The germline V gene encodes CDR1 MNHNS and CDR2 SASEGT. Trimming stripped 2 bases from V and 1 base from J, with 12 bases between. The CDR3 has 16 residues. In DNA, the CDR3 is TGTGCCAGCAGTGAATTAGCAGGGTGGAGCAATCAGCCCCAGCATTTT. Amino acid sequence: CASSELAGWSNQPQHF.

This clone has a handful of counts. The rearrangement joins TRBV6-1 to TRBJ1-1, with 7 bases fitting TRBD1. Trimming removed 1 base from V and 5 bases from J; junction bases left unmatched: 10. Germline assignment: CDR1 MNHNS and CDR2 SASEGT. This CDR3 spans 16 amino acids. CDR3 in DNA: TGTGCCAGCAGTGAAGGTACAGGGGATCCCATAACTGAAGCTTTCTTT. Its translation is CASSEGTGDPITEAFF.

The chain uses TRBV6-5 and TRBJ2-7; D gene ambiguous. Germline CDR1 reads MNHEY; CDR2 reads SVGAGI. The ends were cut back, 0 bases at V and 4 bases at J, with 10 bases in the middle. This CDR3 is built from 14 residues. CDR3: CASSYSHREYEQYF. The CDR3 nucleotides are TGTGCCAGCAGTTACTCGCACCGAGAATACGAGCAGTACTTC.

This clone has only a few counts. V gene TRBV4-3 combines with J gene TRBJ1-1; D gene uncertain. Germline V gene sequence: CDR1 LGHNA, CDR2 YSLEER. The ends were cut back, 1 base at V and 0 bases at J, with 9 bases in the middle. The CDR3 extends over 15 amino acids. The CDR3 here is CASSQVVYMNTEAFF. Here the CDR3 DNA reads TGCGCCAGCAGCCAAGTCGTCTATATGAACACTGAAGCTTTCTTT.

In the case of this clone: One junction end does not reproduce the germline sequence, and a read error may be involved. The chain links TRBV6-5 to TRBJ1-2, with no clear D. Germline V gives CDR1 MNHEY, CDR2 SVGAGI. CDR3 length: 16 amino acids. CDR3 residues: CASSLDRLWGDYRYTF. CDR3 DNA: TGTGCCAGCAGTTTAGATCGCCTCTGGGGTGACTATCGCTACACCTTC.

The CDR3 sequence: CASTRQLNQPQHF. CDR3 nucleotide sequence: TGTGCCAGCACAAGACAGCTCAATCAGCCCCAGCATTTT. V usage is TRBV2 and J usage is TRBJ1-5; a weak D match, TRBD1 (5 bases). The V end lost 7 bases, the J end lost 3 bases, and 10 bases lay between the germline ends. CDR1 and CDR2 from the germline V gene are SNHLY and FYNNEI. This CDR3 is built from 13 residues. The variable domain in full, completed from reference TRBV2 and TRBJ1-5, reads EPEVTQTPSHQVTQMGQEVILRCVPISNHLYFYWYRQILGQKVEFLVSFYNNEISEKSEIFDDQFSVERPDGSNFTLKIRSTKLEDSAMYFCASTRQLNQPQHFGDGTRLSIL.

The rearrangement links TRBV6-2 or TRBV6-3 to TRBJ2-7; tentatively, D is TRBD1 or TRBD2 (6 bases each). Germline-derived CDR1 and CDR2 are MNHEY and SVGEGT. This CDR3 has 14 amino acids. V dropped 3 bases and J dropped 7 bases, with 16 bases sitting between them. Here the CDR3 DNA reads TGTGCCAGCAGTTATCACAACCGGGGGCTAGAGCAGTACTTC. It codes for CASSYHNRGLEQYF.

There are a few counts of this clone. The chain carries TRBV24-1 and TRBJ1-2, with D uncertain. V shed 5 bases and J shed 3 bases, with 18 bases lying between them. CDR3 length: 16 amino acids. Germline V gene sequence: CDR1 KGHDR, CDR2 SFDVKD. CDR3 amino acids: CATSGREGDADYGYTF. CDR3 DNA: TGTGCCACCAGTGGTAGAGAGGGTGACGCGGACTATGGCTACACCTTC.

This chain links TRBV2 with TRBJ1-2; perhaps TRBD1 as D (5 bases). V was cut by 2 bases and J by 2 bases, with 9 bases left in between. Germline V gene lookup returns CDR1 SNHLY and CDR2 FYNNEI. The CDR3 length is 14 residues. CDR3 coding DNA: TGTGCCAGCAGTGAACGGGGGGGGAACTATGGCTACACCTTC. This codes for CASSERGGNYGYTF.

This clone was detected a few times. A read error may account for a junction end that differs from germline. Other DNA sequences in this sample translate to the same CDR3. The rearrangement uses TRBV12-3 or TRBV12-4 and TRBJ1-5; no clear D gene. The CDR3 contains 12 residues. Here the CDR3 DNA reads TGTGCTAGCAGTTTTTCCGGACAGCCCCAGCATTTT. This translates into CASSFSGQPQHF.

This clone was recorded a few times. This sequence joins TRBV6-1 and TRBJ1-1; tentatively, D is TRBD1 (5 bases). V lost 8 bases and J 0 bases, leaving 13 bases between the germline ends. This CDR3 has 14 residues. CDR1 MNHNS and CDR2 SASEGT come from the germline V gene. CDR3 protein: CASVSDSMNTEAFF. As DNA, the CDR3 is TGTGCCAGCGTCTCTGACAGCATGAACACTGAAGCTTTCTTT.

This clone is categorized as medium-sized (0.01 to 0.1%). The chain recombines TRBV7-2 with TRBJ2-5; 10 bases fit TRBD1. CDR3 length equals 17 residues. Germline CDR1 and CDR2: SGHTA and FQGNSA. V dropped 3 bases and J dropped 6; count of bases not matched to a gene: 13. CDR3 nucleotides: TGTGCCAGCAGCTTCCGGGGTAGGGACAGGGGAGGAAAGACCCAGTACTTC. This codes for CASSFRGRDRGGKTQYF.

Within the sample, this clone is medium-sized. The chain employs TRBV29-1 and TRBJ2-3; the D gene is possibly TRBD2 (6 bases). CDR1 is SQVTM and CDR2 is ANQGSEA in the germline V gene. The V end lost 3 bases, the J end lost 3 bases, and 10 bases lay between the germline ends. CDR3 size: 13 residues. The CDR3 DNA is TGCAGCGTTGATGCGGGGCATACAGATACGCAGTATTTT. This sequence encodes CSVDAGHTDTQYF.

This clone appeared a few times. J is TRBJ2-7 and V is TRBV28, with D unresolved. Germline CDR1 reads MDHEN; CDR2 reads SYDVKM. The CDR3 runs 13 residues. Between the trimmed V and J ends, which lost 9 bases and 2 bases, there was a span of 14 bases. CDR3 loop: CASCWSPTYEQYF. Here the CDR3 DNA reads TGTGCCAGTTGTTGGAGCCCAACCTACGAGCAGTACTTC.